This paragraph reports one T cell receptor (beta chain). This entry comes from a study of OX40 agonist ivuxolimab in advanced cancers. Clones were sequenced by immunoSEQ multiplex PCR, and TCRdb holds only the in-frame ones, with some missing. Of approximately 72,000 clones listed, about 90% are singletons. The J segment lost 5 bases and the V segment lost 6 bases, leaving 15 bases of the junction unmatched. This CDR3 has 20 residues. In germline, CDR1 is SNHLY, CDR2 FYNNEI. The sample consisted of CD4+ or CD8+ T cells sorted from blood, taken in a trial of the OX40 agonist ivuxolimab. This TCR came from an adult with an advanced solid tumor such as melanoma, head and neck, liver or kidney cancer. This chain joins TRBV2 and TRBJ2-2, with 16 bases lining up with TRBD2. CDR3 amino acids: CASRTTGLAGGPVWTGELFF. The CDR3 region has the DNA TGTGCCAGCAGGACAACGGGACTAGCGGGAGGGCCGGTTTGGACCGGGGAGCTGTTTTTT.